Here is one T cell receptor (beta chain) with its context. What it recognizes is unknown. The data stem from a study of CD8 T cells in Susac syndrome. Germline loops: CDR1 DFQATT, CDR2 SNEGSKA (reference sequence). With 0 bases clipped from V and 3 bases from J, the junction kept 6 bases outside the gene matches. The CDR3 loop spans 16 amino acids. General study results and limits: The study recognized that the number of individuals in its TCR sequencing and HLA analysis was relatively small.

Negative isolation yielded the CD8+ and CD4+ T cells, while FACS enriched the TEMRA cells. Random hexamers were used to reverse transcribe the RNA input (about 0.5 to 1 ug). Amplification of TCR beta CDR3 used immunoSEQ multiplex PCR across 54 Vbeta and 13 Jbeta. TCRdb called the immunoSEQ multiplex PCR reads again in MiXCR, with one record for every CDR3 protein. The sample shows approximately 210,000 distinct CDR3 sequences, roughly 93% of them seen only once. This chain connects TRBV20-1 to TRBJ2-1, with 9 bases matching TRBD2. The TCR sequence derives from a human donor with Susac syndrome. Sequenced material: CD4+ T cells from PBMCs. CDR3 coding DNA: TGCAGTGCTAGAGATCCAGCGGGGGGAGACTACAATGAGCAGTTCTTC. This sequence encodes CSARDPAGGDYNEQFF.